This T cell receptor beta chain was captured by sequencing in a study of T cells in Graves' hyperthyroidism and ophthalmopathy. Uncontrolled infection, other autoimmune disease, pregnancy or lactation barred patients from enrollment. CDR3 length: 15 amino acids. Germline-derived CDR1 and CDR2 are MDHEN and SYDVKM. V gave up 5 bases and J gave up 0 bases; unmatched junction bases: 4. What was amplified from RNA transcripts were TCR beta CDR3 regions. Carried out on the TCR CDR3, a first-round RT-PCR used the HTBI primer set. TCRdb used MiXCR to reprocess the multiplex PCR reads, holding one entry per CDR3 protein. This table holds about 290,000 distinct CDR3 sequences, roughly a fifth found once. The sample holds many counts of this clonotype.

Sequences were obtained from blood. The chain couples TRBV28 to TRBJ1-5; the match to TRBD1 covers 7 bases. The sequence was obtained from a man aged 50-59 years with Graves' ophthalmopathy. The CDR3: CASSPGDSSNQPQHF. For the CDR3, the DNA is TGTGCCAGCAGTCCTGGGGACAGTAGCAATCAGCCCCAGCATTTT.